This entry concerns a single T cell receptor (beta chain). This clone was counted a single time. Its specific antigen is unknown. Nothing much larger sits one base from this clone, and base qualities are not available. The library was generated by the immunoSEQ multiplex PCR assay. RNA was extracted from all samples and reverse transcribed into cDNA, which served as template for TCR sequencing. SuperScript III was used for first-strand cDNA synthesis, primed with a 2:1 mix of oligo-dT and random hexamers. A synthetic immune receptor repertoire was used to assess amplification bias, and residual bias was removed computationally. The source study handled its data this way. After raw reads were preprocessed to remove errors, the CDR3 was defined following IMGT conventions as running from the conserved cysteine to phenylalanine. Clonality was calculated as 1 minus Shannon entropy normalized by log2 of the number of productive unique TCRs. Whether scalp clones were CD4 or CD8 was inferred by matching scalp TCRbeta sequences against CD4 and CD8 repertoires sorted from blood. TCRdb re-hosts the immuneACCESS table, in-frame sequences only. Its copies lack some clones; in the studies checked, an unresolved V gene accounts for under half of them, and the cause for the rest is not known. V and J calls and clone size are copied from that table; D and trimming were computed from the DNA. Counted in this sample were roughly 100,000 clones; 80% to 90% of them appeared once. Over 8.5% of the sample goes to the ten largest clones.

This record comes from a study of CD8+ T cells in alopecia areata (dated by TCRdb to 2016 to 2018). Regarding the complete study: Treated patients were enrolled in an open-label pilot trial of oral tofacitinib, 5 to 10 mg twice daily, for moderate-to-severe alopecia areata. TCRbeta CDR3 regions were amplified by immunoSEQ multiplex PCR with 35 Vbeta forward and 13 Jbeta reverse primers. Clonality in the scalp was compared among normal scalp (n=4), patchy alopecia areata scalp (n=8), and alopecia totalis/universalis scalp (n=8). The RNA source kit depended on sample type: the PAXgene miRNA kit for fixed scalp, the miRNeasy kit for PBMCs, and the RNeasy kit for mouse skin. The SALT score, which quantifies the percentage of affected scalp surface area, was used to measure disease severity in treated patients. Tofacitinib-treated patients had biopsies at baseline and at 4 and 24 weeks of treatment, with a later scalp biopsy in several patients. Patients received tofacitinib for 6 to 18 months and were then followed off drug for 6 months to check for delayed response and recurrence. To study T cell clonal expansion in alopecia areata, the researchers applied high-throughput TCRbeta sequencing to both the C3H/HeJ mouse model and human patients. In humans, TCRbeta sequencing was performed on scalp tissue and on sorted CD4+ and CD8+ peripheral blood T cells from healthy controls and from patients with patchy or totalis/universalis alopecia areata.

This sample's treatment or condition label indicates: oral pan-JAK inhibitor, 5-10 mg twice daily. Lesional scalp punch biopsies and peripheral blood were obtained from alopecia areata patients. PBMCs were isolated by density centrifugation and stained for CD3, CD4 and CD8, after which CD4+ and CD8+ T cells were sorted on a FACSAria. Study-wide conclusions, independent of this receptor: Many expanded lesional clones were found to persist in scalp and blood during tofacitinib treatment, and relapse after treatment cessation may be partly explained by this persistence. Compared with normal scalp, lesional scalp had higher clonality and more expanded CD8+ clones, particularly in alopecia totalis/universalis, a pattern that suggests antigenic drive. Shared TCR sequences between patients were less evident than in mice, which may be partly attributable to HLA diversity in the patient population. Because the treated cohort was small and had only one nonresponder, larger studies are needed to examine links between baseline CD8+ expansion and response. Scalp clonality and the number of expanded CD8+ clones among the top 100 scalp clones were significantly decreased by tofacitinib. Unlike mouse skin, which is dominated by gammadelta T cells, normal human skin has resident alphabeta T cells that are also sequenced, and this complicates analysis of the scalp TCR repertoire.

Reading from cysteine to phenylalanine, the CDR3 counts 13 amino acids. Solely the CDR3 DNA is kept, with 39 bases framed from the first base. For this chain, trimming is 2 bases at the V end and 7 bases at the J end, and the number of junction bases without a gene match is 2. CDR1 and CDR2 (MRHNA, SNTAGT) derive from the germline V gene. Sequences were derived from CD8+ T cells sorted from blood, sampled at approximately week 30, from a patient treated with tofacitinib. The receptor's source is a human donor with alopecia areata. The chain was built from TRBV6-4 and TRBJ2-1; 7 central nucleotides agree with TRBD1. The DNA reads as follows: TGTGCCAGCAGTGACCCGACAGGGAATGAGCAGTTCTTC. Translated, this is CASSDPTGNEQFF.